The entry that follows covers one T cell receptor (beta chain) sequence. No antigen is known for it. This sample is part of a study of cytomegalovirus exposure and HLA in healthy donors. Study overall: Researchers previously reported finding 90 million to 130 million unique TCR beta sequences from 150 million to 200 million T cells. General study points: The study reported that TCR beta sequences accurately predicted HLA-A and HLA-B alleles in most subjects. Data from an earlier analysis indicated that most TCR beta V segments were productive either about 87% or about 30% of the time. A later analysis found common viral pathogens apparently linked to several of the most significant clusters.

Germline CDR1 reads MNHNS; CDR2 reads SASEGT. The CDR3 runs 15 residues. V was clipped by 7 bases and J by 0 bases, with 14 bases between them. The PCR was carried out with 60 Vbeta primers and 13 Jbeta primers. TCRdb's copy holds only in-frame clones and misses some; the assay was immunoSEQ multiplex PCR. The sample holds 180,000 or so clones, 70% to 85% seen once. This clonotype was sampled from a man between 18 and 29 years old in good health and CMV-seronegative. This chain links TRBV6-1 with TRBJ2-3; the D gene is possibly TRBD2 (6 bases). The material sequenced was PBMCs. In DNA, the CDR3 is TGTGCCAGCAATTCGGGCGGGGCTAGCACAGATACGCAGTATTTT. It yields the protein CASNSGGASTDTQYF.